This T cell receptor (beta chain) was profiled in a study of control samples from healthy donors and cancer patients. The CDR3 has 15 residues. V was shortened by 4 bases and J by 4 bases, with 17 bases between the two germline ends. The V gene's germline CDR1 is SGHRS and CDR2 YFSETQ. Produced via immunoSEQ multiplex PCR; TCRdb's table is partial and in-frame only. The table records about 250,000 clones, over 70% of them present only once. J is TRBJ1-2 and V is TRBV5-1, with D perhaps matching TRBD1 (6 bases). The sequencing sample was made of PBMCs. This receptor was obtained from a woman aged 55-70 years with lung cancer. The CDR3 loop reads CASSPGQPLTYGYTF. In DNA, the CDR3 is TGCGCCAGCAGCCCAGGACAGCCCTTAACCTATGGCTACACCTTC.